In its sample, the clone carrying this T cell receptor beta chain was seen many times. Its antigen is unidentified. The data derive from a study of blood T cells in healthy people across ages. Study observations and caveats: Diversity was estimated from one million T cells, and these estimates were considered underestimates.

A J-beta primer mix and a sample-barcoded 5' primer were used in a second PCR of about 7 to 12 cycles. TCRdb ran MiXCR on the 5' RACE reads and lists one entry per CDR3 protein. The sample lists roughly 1,700,000 distinct CDR3 sequences, 28% occurring once. The source is a woman aged 25 to 39 in good health. The material sequenced was blood.

CDR3 amino acids: CASSEDGTSGRRLGEQYF. The CDR3 DNA sequence: TGTGCCAGCAGTGAGGACGGGACTAGCGGGAGAAGGCTCGGCGAGCAGTACTTC. The V and J genes are TRBV25-1 and TRBJ2-7; 14 nucleotides agree with TRBD2. CDR1 and CDR2 from the germline V gene are MGHDK and SYGVNS. The CDR3 runs to 18 residues. The J segment lost 6 bases and the V segment lost 3 bases, leaving 13 bases of the junction unmatched.